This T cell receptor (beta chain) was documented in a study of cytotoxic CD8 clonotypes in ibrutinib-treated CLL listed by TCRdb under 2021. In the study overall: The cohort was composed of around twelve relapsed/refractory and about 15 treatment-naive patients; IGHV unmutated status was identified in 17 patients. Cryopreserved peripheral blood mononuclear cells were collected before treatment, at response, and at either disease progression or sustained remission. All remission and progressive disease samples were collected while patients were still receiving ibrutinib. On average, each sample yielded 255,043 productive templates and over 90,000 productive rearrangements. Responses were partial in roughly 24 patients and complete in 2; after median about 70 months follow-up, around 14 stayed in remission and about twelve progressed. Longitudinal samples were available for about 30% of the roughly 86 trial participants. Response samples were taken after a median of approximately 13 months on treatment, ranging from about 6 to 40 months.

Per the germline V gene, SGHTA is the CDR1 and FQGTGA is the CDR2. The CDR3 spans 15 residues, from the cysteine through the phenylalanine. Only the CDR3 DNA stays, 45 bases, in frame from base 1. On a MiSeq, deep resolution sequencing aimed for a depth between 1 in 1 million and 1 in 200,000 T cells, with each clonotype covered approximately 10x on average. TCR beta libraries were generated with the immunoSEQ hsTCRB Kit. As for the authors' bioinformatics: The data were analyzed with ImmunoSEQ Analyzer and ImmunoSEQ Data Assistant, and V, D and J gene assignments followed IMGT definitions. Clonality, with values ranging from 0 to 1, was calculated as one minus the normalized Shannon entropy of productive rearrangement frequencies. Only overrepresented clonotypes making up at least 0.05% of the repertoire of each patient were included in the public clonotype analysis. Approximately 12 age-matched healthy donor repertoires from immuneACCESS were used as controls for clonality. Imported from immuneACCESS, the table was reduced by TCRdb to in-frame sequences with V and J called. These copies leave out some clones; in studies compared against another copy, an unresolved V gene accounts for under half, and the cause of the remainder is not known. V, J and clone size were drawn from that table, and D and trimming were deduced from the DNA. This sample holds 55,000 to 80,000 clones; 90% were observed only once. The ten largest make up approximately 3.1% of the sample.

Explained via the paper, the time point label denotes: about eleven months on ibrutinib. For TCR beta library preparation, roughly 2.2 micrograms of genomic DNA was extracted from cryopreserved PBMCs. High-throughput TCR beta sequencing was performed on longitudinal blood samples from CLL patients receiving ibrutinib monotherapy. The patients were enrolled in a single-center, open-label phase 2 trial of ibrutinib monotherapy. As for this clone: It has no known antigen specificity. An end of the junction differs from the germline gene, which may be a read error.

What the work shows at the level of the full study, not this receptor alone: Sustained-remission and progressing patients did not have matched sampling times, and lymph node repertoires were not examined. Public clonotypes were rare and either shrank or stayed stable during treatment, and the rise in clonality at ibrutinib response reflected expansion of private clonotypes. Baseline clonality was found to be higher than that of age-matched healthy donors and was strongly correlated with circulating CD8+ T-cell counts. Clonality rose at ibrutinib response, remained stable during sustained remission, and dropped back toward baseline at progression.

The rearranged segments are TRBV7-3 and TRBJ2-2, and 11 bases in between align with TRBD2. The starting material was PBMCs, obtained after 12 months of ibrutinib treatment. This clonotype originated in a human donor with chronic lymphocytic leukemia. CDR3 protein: CASSLTSGSSGELFF. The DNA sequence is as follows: TGTGCCAGCAGCCTAACTAGCGGGAGTTCCGGGGAGCTGTTTTTT.